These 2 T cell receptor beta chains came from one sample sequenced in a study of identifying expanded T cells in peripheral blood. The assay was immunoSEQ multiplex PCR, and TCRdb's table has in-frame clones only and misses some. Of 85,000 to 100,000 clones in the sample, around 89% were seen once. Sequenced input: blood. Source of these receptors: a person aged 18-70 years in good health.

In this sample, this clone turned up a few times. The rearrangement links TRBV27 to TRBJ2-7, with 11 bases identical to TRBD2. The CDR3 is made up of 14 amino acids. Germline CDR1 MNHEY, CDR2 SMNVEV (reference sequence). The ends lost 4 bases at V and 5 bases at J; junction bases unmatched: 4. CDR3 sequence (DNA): TGTGCCAGCAGTTCTGCACTAGCGGGAGACGAGCAGTACTTC. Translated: CASSSALAGDEQYF.

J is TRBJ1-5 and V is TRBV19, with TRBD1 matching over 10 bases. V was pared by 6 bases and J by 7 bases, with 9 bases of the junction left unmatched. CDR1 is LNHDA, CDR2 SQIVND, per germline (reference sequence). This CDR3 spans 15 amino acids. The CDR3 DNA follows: TGTGCCAGTAGGTCAGGACAGGGGGTCTTCCAGCCCCAGCATTTT. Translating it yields CASRSGQGVFQPQHF.